The 24 T cell receptor beta chains below were found in one sample sequenced in a study of memory CD4+ T cells and cytomegalovirus serostatus. Some clones are missing from TCRdb's copy, which holds only in-frame ones; the method was immunoSEQ multiplex PCR. The top ten hold 3.6% of the sample, which has just under 95,000 clones, under 90% seen once. The sort gate was single viable CD3+CD4+CD8-CD45RO+ cells for memory CD4+ T cells. Sequencing was done on a sample of memory CD4+ T cells from blood. The receptors derive from an adult in good health and CMV-seropositive.

J is TRBJ2-1 and V is TRBV29-1, with 11 bases identical to TRBD2. V gave up 3 bases and J gave up 14 bases; unmatched junction bases: 6. The CDR3 covers 12 residues. CDR1 and CDR2 from the germline V gene are SQVTM and ANQGSEA. The CDR3 protein is CSVDATSGRKFF. The DNA for the CDR3 is TGCAGCGTTGACGCTACTAGCGGGAGAAAGTTCTTC.

This clone has just one count. The chain is built from TRBV28 and TRBJ1-1; D gene ambiguous. V gave up 6 bases and J gave up 4 bases, with 9 bases separating them. CDR1 and CDR2 from the germline V gene are MDHEN and SYDVKM. This CDR3 is built from 12 residues. CDR3: CASSRTFTEAFF. The CDR3 nucleotides read TGTGCCAGCAGCCGGACTTTCACTGAAGCTTTCTTT. The entire variable domain, with the rest obtained from reference TRBV28 and TRBJ1-1, is as follows: DVKVTQSSRYLVKRTGEKVFLECVQDMDHENMFWYRQDPGLGLRLIYFSYDVKMKEKGDIPEGYSVSREKKERFSLILESASTNQTSMYLCASSRTFTEAFFGQGTRLTVV.

The V and J genes are TRBV28 and TRBJ1-2; no firm D call. The ends were cut back, 5 bases at V and 4 bases at J, with 8 bases in the middle. The CDR3 spans 12 residues. Germline V lookup: CDR1 MDHEN, CDR2 SYDVKM. The CDR3 region is CASSDPAYGYTF. CDR3 nucleotide sequence: TGTGCCAGCAGTGATCCAGCCTATGGCTACACCTTC.

This sequence joins TRBV7-9 and TRBJ2-1; D perhaps matches TRBD2 (6 bases). V was clipped by 7 bases and J by 0 bases, with 16 bases between them. The CDR3 has 16 residues. Germline assignment: CDR1 SEHNR and CDR2 FQNEAQ (reference sequence). DNA of the CDR3: TGTGCCAGCACGAGAGGGGACTTCCTCTCCTACAATGAGCAGTTCTTC. It is translated as CASTRGDFLSYNEQFF.

The J gene is TRBJ2-3, the V gene TRBV5-1; D might be TRBD1 or TRBD2, each matching 5 bases. The CDR3 extends over 14 amino acids. CDR1 and CDR2 (germline): SGHRS, YFSETQ. The V gene lost 5 bases and the J gene lost 0 bases, with 10 bases spanning the gap. The CDR3 protein is CASREGPSTDTQYF. In nucleotides, the CDR3 is TGCGCCAGCAGAGAGGGACCAAGCACAGATACGCAGTATTTT.

This chain connects TRBV27 to TRBJ2-4; D possibly corresponds to TRBD2 (5 bases). The CDR3 runs to 16 residues. The V gene lost 3 bases and the J gene lost 0 bases, with 12 bases spanning the gap. Germline CDR1 is MNHEY and CDR2 is SMNVEV (reference sequence). In DNA, the CDR3 is TGTGCCAGCAGTTTCGGGGATCATCTAGCCAAAAACATTCAGTACTTC. Protein sequence: CASSFGDHLAKNIQYF.

This chain connects TRBV11-1 to TRBJ2-2; possible D gene TRBD2, 6 bases. The germline CDR1 and CDR2 sequences are SGHAT and FQDESV (reference sequence). The CDR3 sequence is 13 residues long. The V end was cut by 7 bases, the J end by 6 bases, with 12 bases between. This chain's CDR3 is CASMMREAGELFF. CDR3 in DNA: TGTGCCAGCATGATGAGGGAGGCCGGGGAGCTGTTTTTT.

This clone occurred once. The V and J genes are TRBV28 and TRBJ1-5, with TRBD1 as a possible D gene (5 bases). Germline V gene data show CDR1 as MDHEN and CDR2 as SYDVKM. V was cut by 3 bases and J by 3 bases, with 15 bases left in between. The CDR3 covers 16 residues. CDR3 nucleotides: TGTGCCAGCAGTTTTGTCAGGGTTAGGGACAATCAGCCCCAGCATTTT. It yields the protein CASSFVRVRDNQPQHF.

The V call is TRBV19, the J call TRBJ1-5, with 9 bases aligning to TRBD1. The junction had 1 base not matched to a gene; V was cut back by 5 bases and J by 2 bases. Germline V CDR1 and CDR2: LNHDA, SQIVND (reference sequence). The CDR3 runs to 14 residues. CDR3 nucleotide sequence: TGTGCCAGTAGTTGGACAGGGGGCAATCAGCCCCAGCATTTT. Protein product: CASSWTGGNQPQHF.

The chain is built from TRBV2 and TRBJ2-1; 7 nucleotides agree with TRBD2. The CDR3 totals 17 residues. Germline V lookup: CDR1 SNHLY, CDR2 FYNNEI. Trimming at V came to 6 bases and at J to 4 bases, leaving 15 bases not matched to a gene. The CDR3, as DNA: TGTGCCAGCAGGGGAATCTTAGCGGGCACGAATTACAATGAGCAGTTCTTC. It specifies CASRGILAGTNYNEQFF.

The chain has TRBV5-1 and TRBJ2-2, with TRBD1 matching 7 bases. The V segment lost 4 bases and the J segment 5 bases; nucleotides outside the gene matches: 8. CDR3 size: 15 residues. The germline V gene has CDR1 SGHRS and CDR2 YFSETQ. The CDR3 region is CASSQGDLRTGELFF. CDR3 bases: TGCGCCAGCAGCCAGGGGGATCTTCGGACCGGGGAGCTGTTTTTT.

This rearrangement joins TRBV7-8 to TRBJ1-3, with 10 bases identical to TRBD1. Germline CDR1 reads SGHVS; CDR2 reads FQNEAQ. The CDR3 has 14 amino acids. V trimming: 4 bases; J trimming: 4 bases; junction bases outside the gene matches: 1. The CDR3 loop reads CASSSGQGGNTIYF. As DNA, the CDR3 is TGTGCCAGCAGCTCGGGACAGGGGGGAAACACCATATATTTT.

The V gene is TRBV29-1, the J gene TRBJ1-1; tentative D call: TRBD1 (6 bases). V lost 1 base to trimming and J lost 4 bases, with 28 bases between them. Germline V gene sequence: CDR1 SQVTM, CDR2 ANQGSEA. This CDR3 spans 19 amino acids. The CDR3 loop is CSVEVRGHGGGNMGTEAFF. In nucleotides, the CDR3 is TGCAGCGTTGAAGTCCGGGGACACGGGGGAGGTAACATGGGCACTGAAGCTTTCTTT.

This clone came up once. The chain employs TRBV5-6 and TRBJ1-1; D is possibly TRBD1 (5 bases). The germline CDR1 and CDR2 sequences are SGHDT and YYEEEE. Trimming took off 4 bases at V and 0 bases at J, with 13 bases between the two ends. The CDR3 spans 15 residues. The CDR3 nucleotides read TGTGCCAGCAGCATTGGACATATTATGAACACTGAAGCTTTCTTT. It codes for CASSIGHIMNTEAFF.

The rearrangement links TRBV7-9 to TRBJ2-5; 9 positions match TRBD1. Germline trimming cut 5 bases from V and 6 bases from J; bases unmatched to any gene: 4. The length of the CDR3 is 13 residues. Germline assignment: CDR1 SEHNR and CDR2 FQNEAQ (reference sequence). This chain's CDR3 is CASSPGTGKTQYF. The CDR3 DNA reads TGTGCCAGCAGCCCCGGGACAGGGAAGACCCAGTACTTC.

This clone appeared a few times. The chain links TRBV30 to TRBJ2-2; possibly TRBD1 for D (6 bases). Germline-derived CDR1 and CDR2 are GTSNPN and SVGIG (reference sequence). Trimming pared 0 bases from V and 2 bases from J, leaving 19 bases between. The CDR3 length is 18 residues. CDR3 in amino acids: CAWSVGKRGTANTGELFF. The CDR3 DNA sequence: TGTGCCTGGAGTGTAGGCAAAAGGGGGACGGCAAACACCGGGGAGCTGTTTTTT.

This chain connects TRBV11-3 to TRBJ1-1; maybe TRBD1 (6 bases). Trimming stripped 3 bases from V and 1 base from J, with 12 bases between. The CDR3 extends over 15 amino acids. The V gene's germline CDR1 is SGHNT and CDR2 YENEEA. CDR3 in amino acids: CASSFGGSRNTEAFF. Here the CDR3 DNA reads TGTGCCAGCAGCTTCGGGGGCAGCCGGAACACTGAAGCTTTCTTT.

This chain uses TRBV5-1 with TRBJ2-5, with D uncertain. The CDR3 is made up of 15 amino acids. V dropped 2 bases and J dropped 2 bases, with 13 bases sitting between them. The germline CDR1 and CDR2 sequences are SGHRS and YFSETQ. The CDR3 loop is CASSFGLSRQETQYF. Written as DNA, the CDR3 is TGCGCCAGCAGCTTTGGGTTGAGTCGGCAAGAGACCCAGTACTTC.

This sequence joins TRBV5-3 and TRBJ1-2; 7 nucleotides align to TRBD1. TRBV5-3 carries the ORF label, with uncertain function. V shed 2 bases and J 5 bases; nucleotides not matched to a gene: 9. CDR3 length: 15 residues. The CDR3 DNA follows: TGTGCCAGAAGCTTCGTCCGGGACAGTCTATATGGCTACACCTTC. Protein: CARSFVRDSLYGYTF.

The chain links TRBV19 to TRBJ1-5, with D perhaps TRBD1 (5 bases). Germline CDR1 LNHDA, CDR2 SQIVND (reference sequence). This CDR3 region has 16 residues. Trimming took off 3 bases at V and 3 bases at J, with 15 bases between the two ends. As DNA, the CDR3 is TGTGCCAGTAGTATGGGAGACAGAGGATTCAATCAGCCCCAGCATTTT. It is translated as CASSMGDRGFNQPQHF.

The chain couples TRBV5-6 to TRBJ2-5, with TRBD1 matching 8 bases. Germline loops: CDR1 SGHDT, CDR2 YYEEEE. The CDR3 runs to 17 residues. J was trimmed by 2 bases and V by 0 bases; bases with no gene match: 9. The CDR3 bases are TGTGCCAGCAGCTTGGGACCCCCGACAGGGGAACAAGAGACCCAGTACTTC. This encodes CASSLGPPTGEQETQYF. Variable domain in full (rest from reference TRBV5-6 and TRBJ2-5): DAGVTQSPTHLIKTRGQQVTLRCSPKSGHDTVSWYQQALGQGPQFIFQYYEEEERQRGNFPDRFSGHQFPNYSSELNVNALLLGDSALYLCASSLGPPTGEQETQYFGPGTRLLVL.

Concerning this clone: This specimen includes other DNA sequences encoding the same CDR3. The chain employs TRBV28 and TRBJ2-1; D unresolved. The length of the CDR3 is 11 residues. Germline CDR1 is MDHEN and CDR2 is SYDVKM. Trimming removed 2 bases from V and 7 bases from J, with 3 bases in between. DNA of the CDR3: TGTGCCAGCAGTTTACGGAATGAGCAGTTCTTC. As protein: CASSLRNEQFF.

The gene calls are TRBV7-2 and TRBJ2-2; D may be TRBD1 (6 bases). V was shortened by 5 bases and J by 5 bases, with 12 bases between the two germline ends. Germline lookup yields CDR1 SGHTA and CDR2 FQGNSA. The CDR3 is 14 amino acids. The CDR3 nucleotides read TGTGCCAGCAGCCAATACAGGGAAACCGGGGAGCTGTTTTTT. Its translation is CASSQYRETGELFF. Drawing the rest from reference TRBV7-2 and TRBJ2-2, the complete variable domain is GAGVSQSPSNKVTEKGKDVELRCDPISGHTALYWYRQSLGQGLEFLIYFQGNSAPDKSGLPSDRFSAERTGGSVSTLTIQRTQQEDSAVYLCASSQYRETGELFFGEGSRLTVL.

This clone was detected once. V usage is TRBV5-1 and J usage is TRBJ2-7, with D perhaps matching TRBD2 (6 bases). CDR1 and CDR2 from the germline V gene are SGHRS and YFSETQ. Trimming stripped 0 bases from V and 3 bases from J, with 13 bases between. The CDR3 contains 15 residues. The CDR3 DNA sequence: TGCGCCAGCAGCTTGGCCGCGGGGCAGCTCTACGAGCAGTACTTC. This gives the protein CASSLAAGQLYEQYF.